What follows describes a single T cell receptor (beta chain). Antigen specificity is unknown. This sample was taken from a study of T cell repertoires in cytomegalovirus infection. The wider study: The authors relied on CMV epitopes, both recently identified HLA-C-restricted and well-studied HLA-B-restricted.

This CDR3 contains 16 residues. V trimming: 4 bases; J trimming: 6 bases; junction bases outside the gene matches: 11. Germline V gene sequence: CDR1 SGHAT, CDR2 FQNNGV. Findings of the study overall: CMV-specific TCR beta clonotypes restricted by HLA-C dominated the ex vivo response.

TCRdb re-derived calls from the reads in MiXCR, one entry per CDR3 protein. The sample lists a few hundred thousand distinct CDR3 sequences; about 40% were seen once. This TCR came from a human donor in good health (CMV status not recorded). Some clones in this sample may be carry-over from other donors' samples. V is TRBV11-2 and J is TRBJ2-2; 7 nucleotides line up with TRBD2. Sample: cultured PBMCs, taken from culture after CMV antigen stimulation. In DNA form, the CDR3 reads TGTGCCAGCAGCTGGGGCGGGGGTAGATTGTCCGGGGAGCTGTTTTTT. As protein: CASSWGGGRLSGELFF.